The entry below describes one T cell receptor beta chain. Original processing notes: Reference gene primer amplification gave nucleated cell count estimates. Profiled with immunoSEQ multiplex PCR; TCRdb holds only in-frame clones, not every one. The V and J calls and the clone size are those of that table, but D and trimming were determined from the DNA. The profile shows more than 200,000 clones, about 89% of them singletons. Germline CDR1 MDHEN, CDR2 SYDVKM. Trimming cost V 5 bases and J 3 bases; bases outside gene matches: 6. The CDR3 has 14 residues. This sample is part of a study of blood T cell repertoires in COVID-19. Ages ranged from roughly 18 to 100 years, with residence in 24 US areas. Participants' own reports of clinical history determined their cohort assignment. For recovered donors of Cohort 3, there were two negative PCRs, clearance, or symptom resolution.

What was sequenced was PBMCs or T cells enriched from blood (not recorded which). This chain joins TRBV28 and TRBJ2-5; TRBD2 matches 7 bases. The clonotype was recovered from a woman between 25 and 40 years old who had recovered from COVID-19. The CDR3 spells CASSRLAEKETQYF. CDR3 coding DNA: TGTGCCAGCAGTCGGCTAGCGGAAAAAGAGACCCAGTACTTC.